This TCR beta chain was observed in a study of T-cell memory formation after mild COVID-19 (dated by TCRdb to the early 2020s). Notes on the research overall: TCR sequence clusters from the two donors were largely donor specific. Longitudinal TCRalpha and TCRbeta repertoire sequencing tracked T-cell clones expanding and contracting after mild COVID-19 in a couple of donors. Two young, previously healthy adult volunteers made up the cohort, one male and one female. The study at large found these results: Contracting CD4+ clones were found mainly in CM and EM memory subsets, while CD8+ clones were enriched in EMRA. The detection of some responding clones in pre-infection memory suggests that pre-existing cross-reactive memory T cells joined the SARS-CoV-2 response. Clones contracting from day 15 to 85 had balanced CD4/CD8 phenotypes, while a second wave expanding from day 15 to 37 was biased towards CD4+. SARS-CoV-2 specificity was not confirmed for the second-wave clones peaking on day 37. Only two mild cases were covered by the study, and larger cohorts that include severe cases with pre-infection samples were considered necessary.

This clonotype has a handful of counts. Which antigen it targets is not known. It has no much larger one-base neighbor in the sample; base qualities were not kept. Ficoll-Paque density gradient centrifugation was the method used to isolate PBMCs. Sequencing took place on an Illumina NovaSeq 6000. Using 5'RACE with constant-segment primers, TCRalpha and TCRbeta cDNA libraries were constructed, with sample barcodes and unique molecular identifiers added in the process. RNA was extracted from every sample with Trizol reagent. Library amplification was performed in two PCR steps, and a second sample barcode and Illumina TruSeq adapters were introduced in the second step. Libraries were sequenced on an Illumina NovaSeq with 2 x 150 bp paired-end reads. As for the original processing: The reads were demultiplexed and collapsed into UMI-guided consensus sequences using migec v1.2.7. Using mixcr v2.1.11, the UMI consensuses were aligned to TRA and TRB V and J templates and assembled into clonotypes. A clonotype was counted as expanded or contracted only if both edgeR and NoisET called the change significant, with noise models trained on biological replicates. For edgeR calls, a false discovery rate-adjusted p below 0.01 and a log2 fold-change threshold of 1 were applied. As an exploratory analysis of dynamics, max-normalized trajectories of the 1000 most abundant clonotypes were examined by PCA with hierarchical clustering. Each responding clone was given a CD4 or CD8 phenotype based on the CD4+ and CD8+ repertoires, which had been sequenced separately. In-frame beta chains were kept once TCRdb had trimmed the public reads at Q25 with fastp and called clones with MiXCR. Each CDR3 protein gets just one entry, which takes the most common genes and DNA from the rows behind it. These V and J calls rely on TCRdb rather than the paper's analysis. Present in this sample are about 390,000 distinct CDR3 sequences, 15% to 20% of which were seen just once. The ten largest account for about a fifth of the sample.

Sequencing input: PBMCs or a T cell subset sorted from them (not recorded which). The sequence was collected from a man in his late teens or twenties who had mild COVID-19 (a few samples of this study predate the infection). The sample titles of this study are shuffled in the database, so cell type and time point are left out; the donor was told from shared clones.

In nucleotides, the sequence is TGTGCCAGCAGCTTACTCGGACGGATGAACACTGAAGCTTTCTTT. Translated, this is CASSLLGRMNTEAFF. This chain is built from TRBV5-8 and TRBJ1-1; confidence is insufficient to name the D gene. Measured from the cysteine to the phenylalanine, the CDR3 is 15 residues long. Left in the record is the CDR3 DNA by itself, 45 bases read in frame from the first base. The V and J ends are trimmed by 2 bases and 0 bases, leaving 11 bases between them. Via the germline V gene, CDR1 is SGHTS and CDR2 YDEGEE.